These 18 T cell receptor beta chains were all obtained from the same sample, sequenced in a study of OX40 agonist ivuxolimab in advanced cancers. Clones were read by immunoSEQ multiplex PCR, and TCRdb kept only the in-frame ones, dropping some. The sample holds 55,000 to 80,000 clones; roughly 90% are singletons and the top ten take about 2.7%. The source material was CD4+ or CD8+ T cells sorted from blood, sampled in a trial of the OX40 agonist ivuxolimab. The receptors derive from an adult with an advanced solid tumor such as melanoma, head and neck, liver or kidney cancer.

In its sample, this clone was seen once. The J gene is TRBJ1-3, the V gene TRBV19; tentative D call: TRBD1 (5 bases). V lost 3 bases and J 4 bases, leaving 10 bases between the germline ends. This CDR3 has 14 amino acids. Germline assignment: CDR1 LNHDA and CDR2 SQIVND (reference sequence). CDR3 nucleotide sequence: TGTGCCAGTAGTATCGGGCAGGGAGGAAACACCATATATTTT. Its translation: CASSIGQGGNTIYF.

This clone appeared once. Written as DNA, the CDR3 is TGTGCCAGCAGCGCTTTACTAGGTAGTGAAGCTTTCTTT. It codes for CASSALLGSEAFF. V usage is TRBV9 and J usage is TRBJ1-1; D ambiguous. V lost 3 bases and J lost 7, with 13 bases in between. CDR3 length: 13 residues. Germline V lookup: CDR1 SGDLS, CDR2 YYNGEE.

This clone was counted a few times. The rearrangement links TRBV5-1 to TRBJ1-4, with 7 bases lining up with TRBD1. This CDR3 comprises 15 residues. With 4 bases clipped from V and 8 bases from J, the junction kept 11 bases outside the gene matches. CDR1 is SGHRS and CDR2 is YFSETQ in the germline V gene. The CDR3 nucleotides read TGCGCCAGCAGCCCTCCACAGGGGACTGGGGAAAAACTGTTTTTT. It is translated as CASSPPQGTGEKLFF.

The genes are TRBV7-3 and TRBJ1-3; D remains ambiguous. CDR3 length equals 15 residues. CDR1 and CDR2 (germline): SGHTA, FQGTGA. V lost 2 bases, J lost 0 bases, and 8 bases lay in between. The CDR3 nucleotides are TGTGCCAGCAGCTTAGTGGGCTCCTCTGGAAACACCATATATTTT. Translated: CASSLVGSSGNTIYF.

A word on this clone: Other DNA sequences from this sample encode an identical CDR3 as well. The chain has TRBV5-1 and TRBJ2-2, with D unresolved. The CDR3 contains 17 residues. CDR1 SGHRS and CDR2 YFSETQ come from the germline V gene. With 0 bases removed from V and 2 bases from J, the gap between germline ends came to 14 bases. The CDR3 DNA reads as TGCGCCAGCAGCTTGGAGGAAGCAGACCTAAACACCGGGGAGCTGTTTTTT. The encoded protein is CASSLEEADLNTGELFF.

This sequence joins TRBV7-2 and TRBJ1-1; D not certain. With 2 bases removed from V and 6 bases from J, the gap between germline ends came to 10 bases. CDR1 is SGHTA and CDR2 is FQGNSA in the germline V gene. The CDR3 extends over 13 amino acids. CDR3 sequence (DNA): TGTGCCAGCAGCTTAAATCCCCGCGCTGAAGCTTTCTTT. Translated, it gives CASSLNPRAEAFF.

The chain combines TRBV11-2 with TRBJ2-2, with unresolved D. The CDR3 runs to 11 residues. Germline CDR1 SGHAT, CDR2 FQNNGV. Trimming cost V 1 base and J 6 bases, with 0 bases left between them. Here the CDR3 DNA reads TGTGCCAGCAGCTTAGCCGGGGAGCTGTTTTTT. It specifies CASSLAGELFF. The whole variable domain, filled in from reference TRBV11-2 and TRBJ2-2, reads EAGVAQSPRYKIIEKRQSVAFWCNPISGHATLYWYQQILGQGPKLLIQFQNNGVVDDSQLPKDRFSAERLKGVDSTLKIQPAKLEDSAVYLCASSLAGELFFGEGSRLTVL.

CDR3 residues: CASRAGVTFTEAFF. The CDR3 nucleotides read TGCGCCAGCAGGGCAGGGGTTACGTTCACTGAAGCTTTCTTT. The J gene is TRBJ1-1, the V gene TRBV5-1; tentatively, D is TRBD1 (6 bases). The CDR3 has 14 amino acids. Germline V lookup: CDR1 SGHRS, CDR2 YFSETQ. The V gene lost 5 bases and the J gene lost 4 bases, with 15 bases spanning the gap.

The chain uses TRBV30 and TRBJ1-2; D is unclear. Germline V lookup: CDR1 GTSNPN, CDR2 SVGIG (reference sequence). This CDR3 spans 14 amino acids. Trimming stripped 3 bases from V and 2 bases from J, with 13 bases between. CDR3 sequence: CAWSPGNRNYGYTF. In DNA, the CDR3 is TGTGCCTGGAGCCCGGGGAATAGGAACTATGGCTACACCTTC.

Only a few counts were recorded for this clone. This chain joins TRBV19 and TRBJ1-1; D uncertain. This CDR3 comprises 11 residues. The germline V gene encodes CDR1 LNHDA and CDR2 SQIVND (reference sequence). V was clipped by 7 bases and J by 8 bases, with 11 bases between them. The CDR3 loop is CASTVFGEAFF. CDR3 nucleotide sequence: TGTGCCAGTACCGTCTTCGGGGAAGCTTTCTTT.

This chain joins TRBV6-1 and TRBJ2-7; D tentatively fits TRBD1 or TRBD2 (5 bases each). The V gene lost 0 bases and the J gene lost 2 bases, with 20 bases spanning the gap. The CDR3 spans 18 residues. CDR1 and CDR2 (germline): MNHNS, SASEGT. The CDR3 here is CASSEAPGRAQRPYEQYF. The CDR3 DNA is TGTGCCAGCAGTGAAGCGCCGGGGCGAGCACAGAGACCCTACGAGCAGTACTTC.

J is TRBJ2-6 and V is TRBV7-2; 8 nucleotides line up with TRBD1. The CDR3 is made up of 16 amino acids. The J segment lost 4 bases and the V segment lost 5 bases, leaving 7 bases of the junction unmatched. CDR1 is SGHTA, CDR2 FQGNSA, per germline. CDR3 loop: CASSPRTGFGANVLTF. DNA for the CDR3: TGTGCCAGCAGCCCCCGGACAGGGTTCGGGGCCAACGTCCTGACTTTC.

J is TRBJ2-7 and V is TRBV7-2, with TRBD1 as a possible D gene (5 bases). The CDR3 is made up of 13 amino acids. CDR1 is SGHTA, CDR2 FQGNSA, per germline. Between the trimmed V and J ends, which lost 5 bases and 1 base, there was a span of 9 bases. CDR3 sequence (DNA): TGTGCCAGCAGCCCGGACACTTCCTACGAGCAGTACTTC. Protein: CASSPDTSYEQYF.

The chain joins TRBV5-4 to TRBJ1-2; a possible D gene is TRBD1 (6 bases). The V end was cut by 3 bases, the J end by 8 bases, with 20 bases between. The CDR3 contains 15 residues. CDR1 SGHNT and CDR2 YYREEE come from the germline V gene (reference sequence). DNA for the CDR3: TGTGCCAGCAGCTCTCTTCAGGGGTCATCGAAAGGCTACACCTTC. This encodes CASSSLQGSSKGYTF.

V is TRBV30 and J is TRBJ1-1; TRBD1 might be the D (6 bases). This CDR3 region has 13 residues. The germline CDR1 and CDR2 sequences are GTSNPN and SVGIG (reference sequence). Trimming left V 5 bases short and J 2 bases short, with 12 bases between. In DNA, the CDR3 is TGTGCCTGGGGGGGCTCGCCCAACACTGAAGCTTTCTTT. Translation gives CAWGGSPNTEAFF.

V is TRBV11-3 and J is TRBJ2-1; 10 bases fit TRBD2. V trimming: 3 bases; J trimming: 4 bases; junction bases outside the gene matches: 6. There are 16 residues in the CDR3. Germline CDR1 SGHNT, CDR2 YENEEA. The CDR3 coding sequence is TGTGCCAGCAGCTTCGGCCTAGCGGGGGTTTACAATGAGCAGTTCTTC. Translated: CASSFGLAGVYNEQFF.

The chain couples TRBV5-1 to TRBJ1-3; 7 nucleotides align to TRBD1. In germline, CDR1 is SGHRS, CDR2 YFSETQ. J gave up 8 bases and V 4 bases, and 9 bases lay outside the gene matches. This CDR3 spans 14 amino acids. CDR3 DNA: TGCGCCAGCAGCCGGAGACAGGGAGAGGACACCATATATTTT. This encodes CASSRRQGEDTIYF.

The chain joins TRBV5-1 to TRBJ2-2, with 7 positions matching TRBD1. Germline CDR1 and CDR2: SGHRS and YFSETQ. The CDR3 consists of 16 residues. With 3 bases clipped from V and 3 bases from J, the junction kept 8 bases outside the gene matches. The CDR3 region is CASSWRGGSDTGELFF. In DNA, the CDR3 is TGCGCCAGCAGCTGGAGAGGGGGCTCCGACACCGGGGAGCTGTTTTTT.